The entry below describes one TCR beta chain. V dropped 2 bases and J dropped 9 bases, with 5 bases sitting between them. The CDR3 is made up of 12 amino acids. The germline CDR1 and CDR2 sequences are SEHNR and FQNEAQ (reference sequence). TCRdb keeps only in-frame clones here, not all; method: immunoSEQ multiplex PCR. Here the sample spans some 150,000 clones, around nine tenths being singletons. These data are taken from a study of T cell responses to AZD1222 COVID-19 vaccine. The receptor was derived from an adult in good health. This chain uses TRBV7-9 with TRBJ1-6; D uncertain. This sample comprised peripheral blood, obtained on day 0 of AZD1222 vaccination. The CDR3 DNA reads TGTGCCAGCAGCTTATCAGGTTCACCCCTCCACTTT. It codes for CASSLSGSPLHF. Full variable domain (outside the CDR3, taken from reference TRBV7-9 and TRBJ1-6): DTGVSQNPRHKITKRGQNVTFRCDPISEHNRLYWYRQTLGQGPEFLTYFQNEAQLEKSRLLSDRFSAERPKGSFSTLEIQRTEQGDSAMYLCASSLSGSPLHFGNGTRLTVT.